What follows are 13 T cell receptor beta chains derived from one specimen sequenced in a study of shared T cell receptors in the human thymus. The repertoire was sequenced with immunoSEQ multiplex PCR; TCRdb's copy has only in-frame clones and lacks some. The table includes 450,000 to 650,000 clones, 75% to 80% detected once. These data were also filed under a second study, of human thymus T cells.

Material for sequencing was thymocytes. The receptors originated from a boy under two years old with a congenital heart defect.

The rearrangement uses TRBV6-4 and TRBJ1-5, with D perhaps matching TRBD1 (5 bases). The CDR3 has 20 residues. Trimming shortened V by 0 bases and J by 2 bases, and 23 bases separated the two germline ends. CDR1 is MRHNA and CDR2 is SNTAGT in the germline V gene. This chain's CDR3 is CASSDSKAGAGPLGNQPQHF. Here the CDR3 DNA reads TGTGCCAGCAGTGACTCGAAGGCCGGCGCAGGGCCCTTGGGCAATCAGCCCCAGCATTTT.

This rearrangement joins TRBV5-6 to TRBJ2-3, with TRBD2 as a possible D gene (5 bases). Between the trimmed V and J ends, which lost 5 bases and 3 bases, there was a span of 13 bases. CDR1 SGHDT and CDR2 YYEEEE come from the germline V gene. The CDR3 consists of 14 residues. The CDR3 DNA sequence: TGTGCCAGCAGGGGCGGGTTTCCGACAGATACGCAGTATTTT. It translates to CASRGGFPTDTQYF.

This clone has a single count. The gene calls are TRBV2 and TRBJ2-1, with 8 bases lining up with TRBD2. The V segment lost 5 bases and the J segment 0 bases; nucleotides outside the gene matches: 6. The germline gives CDR1 SNHLY, CDR2 FYNNEI. The CDR3 is 16 residues long. CDR3 DNA: TGTGCCAGCAGTTTACCGGGACTAGACTCCTACAATGAGCAGTTCTTC. Protein sequence: CASSLPGLDSYNEQFF.

This clone was seen a handful of times. This rearrangement joins TRBV11-1 to TRBJ2-7; 7 bases agree with TRBD2. The V segment lost 4 bases and the J segment 6 bases; nucleotides outside the gene matches: 6. Germline loops: CDR1 SGHAT, CDR2 FQDESV (reference sequence). The length of the CDR3 is 13 residues. Here the CDR3 DNA reads TGTGCCAGCAGCTCCGCCGGGACTACCGAGCAGTACTTC. Translating it yields CASSSAGTTEQYF.

This chain joins TRBV29-1 and TRBJ2-4; 8 bases map to TRBD1. The germline V gene has CDR1 SQVTM and CDR2 ANQGSEA. This CDR3 region has 16 residues. J lost 0 bases, V lost 4 bases, and 8 bases had no gene match. CDR3 nucleotide sequence: TGCAGCGTTGCCCCGGGACAGGAACAAGCCAAAAACATTCAGTACTTC. Translated, it gives CSVAPGQEQAKNIQYF.

This chain connects TRBV7-9 to TRBJ2-1, with 9 bases aligning to TRBD2. With 0 bases clipped from V and 1 base from J, the junction kept 4 bases outside the gene matches. Per germline, CDR1 SEHNR and CDR2 FQNEAQ (reference sequence). The CDR3 sequence is 17 residues long. CDR3 loop: CASSLAGSGSSYNEQFF. DNA of the CDR3: TGTGCCAGCAGCTTAGCTGGTAGCGGGAGTTCCTACAATGAGCAGTTCTTC.

The chain uses TRBV14 and TRBJ2-7; D ambiguous. V gave up 3 bases and J gave up 1 base, with 10 bases separating them. This CDR3 comprises 14 residues. Germline V lookup: CDR1 SGHDN, CDR2 FVKESK. The CDR3 coding sequence is TGTGCCAGCAGCCAGAGGAACGGGTCCTACGAGCAGTACTTC. Its translation: CASSQRNGSYEQYF.

The chain employs TRBV11-2 and TRBJ2-7, with a possible D match to TRBD1 (6 bases). Trimming left V 3 bases short and J 4 bases short, with 10 bases between. The CDR3 runs to 13 residues. In germline, CDR1 is SGHAT, CDR2 FQNNGV. DNA of the CDR3: TGTGCCAGCAGCTTGGAAGACAGGTACGAGCAGTACTTC. The encoded protein is CASSLEDRYEQYF.

Notes on this clone: This specimen includes other DNA sequences encoding the same CDR3. V is TRBV27 and J is TRBJ2-7; TRBD2 is a possible D gene (6 bases). V gave up 6 bases and J gave up 4 bases, with 13 bases separating them. CDR1 and CDR2 (germline): MNHEY, SMNVEV (reference sequence). This CDR3 region has 13 residues. The CDR3 region has the DNA TGTGCCAGCAGCTCCGGGACTCGGTACGAGCAGTACTTC. Amino acid sequence: CASSSGTRYEQYF.

The chain couples TRBV30 to TRBJ1-1, with unresolved D. Germline assignment: CDR1 GTSNPN and CDR2 SVGIG (reference sequence). This CDR3 has 15 amino acids. With 7 bases removed from V and 6 bases from J, the gap between germline ends came to 24 bases. As DNA, the CDR3 is TGTGCCTCTGACTCGAGGGTAGCGGGGTCCGCTGAAGCTTTCTTT. As protein: CASDSRVAGSAEAFF.

V is TRBV4-3 and J is TRBJ2-7, with D unclear. V lost 0 bases and J lost 2, with 11 bases in between. CDR3 length: 15 residues. The V gene's germline CDR1 is LGHNA and CDR2 YSLEER. CDR3 coding DNA: TGCGCCAGCAGCCAAGATCGAGATTTTCCCTACGAGCAGTACTTC. Translated, it gives CASSQDRDFPYEQYF.

The chain uses TRBV4-3 and TRBJ2-7; D is possibly TRBD2 (6 bases). This CDR3 contains 16 residues. V lost 5 bases to trimming and J lost 3 bases, with 20 bases between them. Germline V gives CDR1 LGHNA, CDR2 YSLEER. CDR3 protein: CASSNTRRGYSYEQYF. CDR3 DNA: TGCGCCAGCAGCAACACTAGGAGGGGATACAGCTACGAGCAGTACTTC.

V usage is TRBV23-1 and J usage is TRBJ2-1; the D is unclear. TRBV23-1 is noted as an ORF with a role that remains uncertain. The CDR3 runs to 17 residues. V was pared by 2 bases and J by 0 bases, with 14 bases between. For the CDR3, the DNA is TGCGCCAGCAGTCAAATTAAGAGCCCCACCTCCTACAATGAGCAGTTCTTC. Protein product: CASSQIKSPTSYNEQFF.